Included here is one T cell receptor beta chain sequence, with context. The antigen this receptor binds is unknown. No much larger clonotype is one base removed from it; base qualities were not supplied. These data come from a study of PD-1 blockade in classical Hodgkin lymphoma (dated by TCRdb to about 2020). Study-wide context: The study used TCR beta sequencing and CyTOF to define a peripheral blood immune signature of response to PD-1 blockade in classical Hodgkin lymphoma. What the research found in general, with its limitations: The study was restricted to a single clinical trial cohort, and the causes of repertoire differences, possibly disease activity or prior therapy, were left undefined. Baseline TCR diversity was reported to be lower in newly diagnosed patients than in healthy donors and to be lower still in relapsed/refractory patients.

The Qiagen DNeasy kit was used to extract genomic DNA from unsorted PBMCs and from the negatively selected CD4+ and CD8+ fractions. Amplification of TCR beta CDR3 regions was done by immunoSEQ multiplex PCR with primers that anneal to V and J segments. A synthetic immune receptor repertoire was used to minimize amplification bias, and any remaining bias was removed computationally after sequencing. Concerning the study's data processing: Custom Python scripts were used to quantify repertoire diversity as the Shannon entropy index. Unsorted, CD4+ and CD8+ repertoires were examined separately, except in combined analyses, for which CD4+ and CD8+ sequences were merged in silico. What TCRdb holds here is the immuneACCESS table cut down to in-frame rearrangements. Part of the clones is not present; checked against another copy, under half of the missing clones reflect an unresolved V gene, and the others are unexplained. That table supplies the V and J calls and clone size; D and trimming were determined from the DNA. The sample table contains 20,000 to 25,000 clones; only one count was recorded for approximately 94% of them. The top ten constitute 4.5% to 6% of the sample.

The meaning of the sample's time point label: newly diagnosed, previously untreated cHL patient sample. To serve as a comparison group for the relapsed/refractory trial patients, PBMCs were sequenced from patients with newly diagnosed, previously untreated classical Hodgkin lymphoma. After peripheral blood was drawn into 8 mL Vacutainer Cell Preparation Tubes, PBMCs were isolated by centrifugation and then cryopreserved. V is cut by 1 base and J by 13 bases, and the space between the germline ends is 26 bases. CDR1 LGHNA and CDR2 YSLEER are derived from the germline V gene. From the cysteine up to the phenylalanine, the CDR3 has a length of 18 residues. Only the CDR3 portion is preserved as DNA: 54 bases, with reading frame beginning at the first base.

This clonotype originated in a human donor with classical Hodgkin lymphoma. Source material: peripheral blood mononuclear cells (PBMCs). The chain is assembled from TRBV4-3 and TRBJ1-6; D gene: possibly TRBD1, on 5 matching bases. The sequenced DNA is TGCGCCAGCAGCCAAGTCCGCAGATTCGGGCCACCCCGGGGCCCCCTCCACTTT. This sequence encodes CASSQVRRFGPPRGPLHF.